This T cell receptor beta chain was documented in a study of blood T cell repertoires in COVID-19. Trimming removed 2 bases from V and 5 bases from J, with 13 bases in between. CDR3 length: 14 residues. Germline CDR1 and CDR2: ENHRY and SYGVKD. In the original workflow: Amplification with reference gene primers provided the estimates of nucleated cell counts. Measured with immunoSEQ multiplex PCR; TCRdb has only the in-frame clones, and not every one. D and trimming come from the DNA, and the V and J calls and clone size come from that table. The sample has under 250,000 clones; 82% are singletons. Source material: PBMCs or T cells enriched from blood (not recorded which). This TCR was recovered from a woman between 55 and 75 years old who had recovered from COVID-19. This chain links TRBV10-3 with TRBJ2-7; TRBD2 is a possible D gene (5 bases). CDR3 sequence: CAISERADGDEQYF. The CDR3 bases are TGTGCCATCAGTGAGCGGGCTGACGGGGACGAGCAGTACTTC.